Below are 32 T cell receptor beta chains sequenced from a single sample in a study of OX40 agonist ivuxolimab in advanced cancers. The protocol was immunoSEQ multiplex PCR, while the TCRdb copy is restricted to in-frame clones and leaves out a portion. The sample has approximately 70,000 clones; approximately 92% are singletons. The sequencing here drew on CD4+ or CD8+ T cells sorted from blood, taken in a trial of the OX40 agonist ivuxolimab. Source of these receptors: an adult with an advanced solid tumor such as melanoma, head and neck, liver or kidney cancer.

This chain links TRBV5-1 with TRBJ2-5; TRBD2 matches 8 bases. Trimming took 0 bases from V and 3 from J; bases not matched to a gene: 4. The CDR3 loop spans 15 amino acids. Per the germline V gene, CDR1 is SGHRS and CDR2 is YFSETQ. In nucleotides, the CDR3 is TGCGCCAGCAGCTTGGAAACTAGCGGAAAAGAGACCCAGTACTTC. Translated, it gives CASSLETSGKETQYF.

The chain uses TRBV6-6 and TRBJ2-3; tentatively, D is TRBD1 (6 bases). The V end lost 0 bases, the J end lost 6 bases, and 13 bases lay between the germline ends. The CDR3 runs to 15 residues. Germline lookup yields CDR1 MNHNY and CDR2 SVGAGI (reference sequence). CDR3 DNA sequence: TGTGCCAGCAGTTACTCTCCTAGGGGGTTCGATACGCAGTATTTT. Its translation: CASSYSPRGFDTQYF.

V usage is TRBV7-9 and J usage is TRBJ1-1; tentative D call: TRBD1 (6 bases). This CDR3 contains 15 residues. V was clipped by 0 bases and J by 5 bases, with 13 bases between them. The germline CDR1 and CDR2 sequences are SEHNR and FQNEAQ (reference sequence). CDR3 in amino acids: CASSLAGQRGTEAFF. CDR3 in DNA: TGTGCCAGCAGCTTAGCGGGACAAAGGGGAACTGAAGCTTTCTTT. The full variable domain, rest sourced from reference TRBV7-9 and TRBJ1-1, is DTGVSQNPRHKITKRGQNVTFRCDPISEHNRLYWYRQTLGQGPEFLTYFQNEAQLEKSRLLSDRFSAERPKGSFSTLEIQRTEQGDSAMYLCASSLAGQRGTEAFFGQGTRLTVV.

This rearrangement joins TRBV7-2 to TRBJ2-5; 8 bases match TRBD2. The germline V gene encodes CDR1 SGHTA and CDR2 FQGNSA. V was pared by 5 bases and J by 1 base, with 9 bases of the junction left unmatched. The CDR3 contains 16 residues. The CDR3 DNA sequence: TGTGCCAGCAGCCCCCGTGTAGCGGGGCCCCAAGAGACCCAGTACTTC. It is translated as CASSPRVAGPQETQYF.

The chain couples TRBV9 to TRBJ1-5; TRBD1 aligns across 8 bases. V lost 7 bases and J lost 5; bases outside the gene matches: 11. Germline V lookup: CDR1 SGDLS, CDR2 YYNGEE. There are 15 residues in the CDR3. CDR3 protein: CASSRGTGEYQPQHF. CDR3 nucleotides: TGTGCCAGCTCCCGGGGGACAGGAGAGTATCAGCCCCAGCATTTT.

The chain carries TRBV11-2 and TRBJ2-7; D gene ambiguous. V dropped 0 bases and J dropped 5 bases, with 8 bases sitting between them. The CDR3 covers 13 residues. Germline CDR1 reads SGHAT; CDR2 reads FQNNGV. The CDR3 sequence: CASSLDLPDEQYF. The CDR3 coding sequence is TGTGCCAGCAGCTTAGATCTGCCAGACGAGCAGTACTTC.

CDR3 in DNA: TGTGCCAGCAGCAGGGAAGGCTACATTCAGTACTTC. As protein: CASSREGYIQYF. This sequence joins TRBV11-2 and TRBJ2-4; D uncertain. V was trimmed by 5 bases and J by 8 bases, leaving 10 bases between them. Germline V gene lookup returns CDR1 SGHAT and CDR2 FQNNGV. The CDR3 extends over 12 amino acids. Combining the CDR3 with reference TRBV11-2 and TRBJ2-4 gives the whole variable domain EAGVAQSPRYKIIEKRQSVAFWCNPISGHATLYWYQQILGQGPKLLIQFQNNGVVDDSQLPKDRFSAERLKGVDSTLKIQPAKLEDSAVYLCASSREGYIQYFGAGTRLSVL.

The chain links TRBV28 to TRBJ2-1, with TRBD1 matching over 7 bases. V shed 2 bases and J 13 bases; nucleotides not matched to a gene: 8. The CDR3 contains 13 residues. Germline loops: CDR1 MDHEN, CDR2 SYDVKM. CDR3 coding DNA: TGTGCCAGCAGTTTACTGACAGGGATATCACAGTTCTTC. It translates to CASSLLTGISQFF.

For the CDR3, the DNA is TGTGCCAGCAGCACAAGGGGGGGGGAGACCCAGTACTTC. It translates to CASSTRGGETQYF. V usage is TRBV11-2 and J usage is TRBJ2-5; D is perhaps TRBD2 (7 bases). CDR1 and CDR2 (germline): SGHAT, FQNNGV. V was shortened by 5 bases and J by 5 bases, with 12 bases between the two germline ends. The CDR3 contains 13 residues.

The genes are TRBV5-1 and TRBJ2-7; no clear D. Germline values: CDR1 SGHRS, CDR2 YFSETQ. This CDR3 is 15 amino acids long. V gave up 0 bases and J gave up 0 bases, with 10 bases separating them. DNA of the CDR3: TGCGCCAGCAGCTTGGTCCCCGCACCCTCCTACGAGCAGTACTTC. Encoded protein: CASSLVPAPSYEQYF.

This chain uses TRBV6-5 with TRBJ2-2; maybe TRBD2 (5 bases). The CDR3 length is 14 residues. Trimming shortened V by 2 bases and J by 3 bases, and 7 bases separated the two germline ends. Germline loops: CDR1 MNHEY, CDR2 SVGAGI. CDR3 nucleotides: TGTGCCAGCAGTTACCGGGATTACACCGGGGAGCTGTTTTTT. This gives the protein CASSYRDYTGELFF.

Here the CDR3 reads CASSSRKEGGETQYF. In nucleotides, the CDR3 is TGTGCCAGCAGCTCGCGAAAAGAAGGGGGGGAGACCCAGTACTTC. This chain uses TRBV7-9 with TRBJ2-5, with D perhaps being TRBD1 or TRBD2 (6 bases each). This CDR3 region has 15 residues. Germline V lookup: CDR1 SEHNR, CDR2 FQNEAQ (reference sequence). Trimming removed 4 bases at V and 5 bases at J, with 17 bases between.

The J gene is TRBJ2-5, the V gene TRBV5-1; D may be TRBD2 (6 bases). The ends were cut back, 4 bases at V and 3 bases at J, with 13 bases in the middle. This CDR3 region has 14 residues. Germline values: CDR1 SGHRS, CDR2 YFSETQ. The CDR3 loop reads CASSDGGAKETQYF. In DNA form, the CDR3 reads TGCGCCAGCAGCGACGGCGGGGCCAAAGAGACCCAGTACTTC.

This clone was detected a few times. The chain uses TRBV15 and TRBJ2-3, with 8 bases matching TRBD2. This CDR3 comprises 15 residues. Losses at the gene ends were 9 bases for V and 6 bases for J; bases not matched to a gene: 14. Germline CDR1 reads LNHNV; CDR2 reads YYDKDF (reference sequence). CDR3 nucleotides: TGTGCCACGGCTCCTCAAAGCGGGAGATGGGATACGCAGTATTTT. This codes for CATAPQSGRWDTQYF.

The chain joins TRBV7-9 to TRBJ2-6; D assignment may be TRBD1 or TRBD2 (5 bases each). Germline V CDR1 and CDR2: SEHNR, FQNEAQ (reference sequence). Trimming stripped 5 bases from V and 1 base from J, with 18 bases between. The CDR3 is 18 residues long. This CDR3 reads CASSRGTARGSGANVLTF. The CDR3 DNA follows: TGTGCCAGCAGCCGAGGGACCGCGAGAGGTTCTGGGGCCAACGTCCTGACTTTC. Looking up the rest from reference TRBV7-9 and TRBJ2-6 gives the full variable domain: DTGVSQNPRHKITKRGQNVTFRCDPISEHNRLYWYRQTLGQGPEFLTYFQNEAQLEKSRLLSDRFSAERPKGSFSTLEIQRTEQGDSAMYLCASSRGTARGSGANVLTFGAGSRLTVL.

Details on this clone: The same CDR3 can be traced to other DNA sequences in this sample. The chain links TRBV28 to TRBJ2-2; D is ambiguous. CDR1 is MDHEN, CDR2 SYDVKM, per germline. V lost 4 bases, J lost 0 bases, and 0 bases lay in between. The CDR3 is made up of 12 amino acids. CDR3 in DNA: TGTGCCAGCAGTTCGAACACCGGGGAGCTGTTTTTT. This codes for CASSSNTGELFF.

CDR3 nucleotides: TGTGCCAGCAGCTTAGGCCCCGGGACAGGCGTCAATCAGCCCCAGCATTTT. Translation gives CASSLGPGTGVNQPQHF. This chain uses TRBV7-9 with TRBJ1-5; TRBD1 matches 8 bases. CDR1 is SEHNR and CDR2 is FQNEAQ in the germline V gene (reference sequence). V was clipped by 1 base and J by 3 bases; unmatched bases: 8. The CDR3 is 17 amino acids.

The chain employs TRBV5-1 and TRBJ2-3; 7 bases are shared with TRBD1. V was clipped by 0 bases and J by 6 bases; unmatched bases: 7. Germline lookup yields CDR1 SGHRS and CDR2 YFSETQ. The CDR3 is 15 residues long. CDR3 protein: CASSLEGAKSDTQYF. For the CDR3, the DNA is TGCGCCAGCAGCTTGGAGGGGGCGAAATCCGATACGCAGTATTTT.

V and J are TRBV11-2 and TRBJ2-2, with TRBD2 matching over 8 bases. Per the germline V gene, CDR1 is SGHAT and CDR2 is FQNNGV. The CDR3 length is 18 residues. The J segment lost 4 bases and the V segment lost 0 bases, leaving 10 bases of the junction unmatched. CDR3 region: CASSLDRAASGPTGELFF. The DNA of the CDR3 is TGTGCCAGCAGCTTAGACCGTGCGGCTAGCGGGCCCACCGGGGAGCTGTTTTTT.

This chain connects TRBV6-5 to TRBJ2-7; a weak D match, TRBD2 (5 bases). Trimming removed 4 bases from V and 6 bases from J, with 16 bases in between. This CDR3 has 14 residues. Germline assignment: CDR1 MNHEY and CDR2 SVGAGI. In DNA form, the CDR3 reads TGTGCCAGCAGTTCCTCCGGGGAGCTTAGCGAGCAGTACTTC. This encodes CASSSSGELSEQYF.

The genes are TRBV13 and TRBJ1-3; 7 bases fit TRBD1. The V and J ends lost 2 bases and 5 bases, in that order; junction bases with no gene match: 12. CDR1 is PRHDT and CDR2 is FYEKMQ in the germline V gene (reference sequence). The CDR3 has 17 residues. The CDR3 protein is CASSLRQGSRLRNTIYF. The CDR3 DNA reads as TGTGCCAGCAGCTTAAGACAGGGATCCCGTCTTCGAAACACCATATATTTT. Supplemented by reference TRBV13 and TRBJ1-3, the full variable domain reads AAGVIQSPRHLIKEKRETATLKCYPIPRHDTVYWYQQGPGQDPQFLISFYEKMQSDKGSIPDRFSAQQFSDYHSELNMSSLELGDSALYFCASSLRQGSRLRNTIYFGEGSWLTVV.

The V call is TRBV12-5, the J call TRBJ2-5; D unclear. CDR3 size: 11 residues. Germline CDR1 is LGHNT and CDR2 is FRNRAP. Trimming pared 7 bases from V and 5 bases from J, leaving 8 bases between. Here the CDR3 reads CASAVGETQYF. DNA of the CDR3: TGTGCTAGTGCCGTAGGGGAGACCCAGTACTTC.

The chain couples TRBV19 to TRBJ2-6; a possible D gene is TRBD1 (6 bases). Germline V gene data show CDR1 as LNHDA and CDR2 as SQIVND (reference sequence). V dropped 2 bases and J dropped 7 bases, with 12 bases sitting between them. The CDR3 spans 15 residues. CDR3 amino acids: CASSISRGIANVLTF. Written as DNA, the CDR3 is TGTGCCAGTAGTATAAGCAGGGGAATTGCCAACGTCCTGACTTTC.

CDR3 in amino acids: CASSLQVNTGELFF. The CDR3 DNA reads TGTGCCAGCAGTTTACAAGTGAACACCGGGGAGCTGTTTTTT. The V and J genes are TRBV27 and TRBJ2-2; D is uncertain. V lost 2 bases and J lost 1, with 5 bases in between. Germline values: CDR1 MNHEY, CDR2 SMNVEV (reference sequence). The CDR3 is 14 amino acids.

The rearrangement uses TRBV18 and TRBJ2-3; the match to TRBD1 covers 9 bases. J was trimmed by 3 bases and V by 3 bases; bases with no gene match: 1. Germline CDR1 and CDR2: KGHSH and LQKENI. The CDR3 has 14 amino acids. The CDR3 here is CASSPDRGTDTQYF. In DNA, the CDR3 is TGTGCCAGCTCACCGGACAGGGGAACAGATACGCAGTATTTT.

The J gene is TRBJ2-3, the V gene TRBV5-1, with D tentatively TRBD1 (6 bases). The CDR3 runs 14 residues. The V gene's germline CDR1 is SGHRS and CDR2 YFSETQ. The V and J ends lost 3 bases and 2 bases respectively, with 10 bases between them. The CDR3: CASSSGAHTDTQYF. The CDR3, as DNA: TGCGCCAGCAGCTCAGGGGCCCACACAGATACGCAGTATTTT.

The chain joins TRBV7-2 to TRBJ2-5, with TRBD1 as a possible D gene (7 bases). Germline V CDR1 and CDR2: SGHTA, FQGNSA. The CDR3 has 13 amino acids. The V and J ends lost 4 bases and 5 bases respectively, with 11 bases between them. CDR3 DNA sequence: TGTGCCAGCAGCTCCAGGGGGGACGAGACCCAGTACTTC. It is translated as CASSSRGDETQYF.

In this sample, this clone turned up once. The gene calls are TRBV21-1 and TRBJ2-7; the listed D gene, TRBD2, was not tested against the DNA. TRBV21-1 is shown as a pseudogene. This CDR3 is built from 16 residues. CDR3 amino acids: CASSKDGLAWFYEQYF. In nucleotides, the CDR3 is TGTGCCAGCAGCAAAGACGGACTAGCGTGGTTCTACGAGCAGTACTTC.

This rearrangement joins TRBV14 to TRBJ2-7, with D perhaps matching TRBD2 (7 bases). The CDR3 runs to 14 residues. The germline gives CDR1 SGHDN, CDR2 FVKESK. The V end lost 4 bases, the J end lost 9 bases, and 19 bases lay between the germline ends. CDR3 loop: CASSPGGAGAGQYF. The CDR3 DNA sequence: TGTGCCAGCAGCCCTGGAGGGGCGGGGGCTGGGCAGTACTTC. Using reference TRBV14 and TRBJ2-7 for the parts outside the CDR3, the full variable domain is EAGVTQFPSHSVIEKGQTVTLRCDPISGHDNLYWYRRVMGKEIKFLLHFVKESKQDESGMPNNRFLAERTGGTYSTLKVQPAELEDSGVYFCASSPGGAGAGQYFGPGTRLTVT.

The rearrangement uses TRBV14 and TRBJ2-1; TRBD2 aligns across 7 bases. This CDR3 spans 16 amino acids. V gave up 1 base and J gave up 6 bases; unmatched junction bases: 9. The germline gives CDR1 SGHDN, CDR2 FVKESK. The CDR3 protein is CASSQVGPAGVNEQFF. Written as DNA, the CDR3 is TGTGCCAGCAGCCAAGTAGGTCCCGCGGGAGTCAATGAGCAGTTCTTC.

CDR3 coding DNA: TGTGCCAGCAGCTCACTGAGGGCTTTCTTT. Translated, it gives CASSSLRAFF. The chain recombines TRBV5-6 with TRBJ1-1; D call uncertain. This CDR3 spans 10 amino acids. Germline CDR1 SGHDT, CDR2 YYEEEE. Trimming removed 3 bases from V and 11 bases from J, with 8 bases in between.

The genes are TRBV9 and TRBJ2-3; 11 nucleotides match TRBD2. Trimming removed 2 bases from V and 2 bases from J; junction bases left unmatched: 4. Germline V gene sequence: CDR1 SGDLS, CDR2 YYNGEE. The CDR3 totals 16 residues. CDR3 protein: CASSVGTSGDTDTQYF. CDR3 coding DNA: TGTGCCAGCAGCGTTGGGACTAGCGGAGACACAGATACGCAGTATTTT.